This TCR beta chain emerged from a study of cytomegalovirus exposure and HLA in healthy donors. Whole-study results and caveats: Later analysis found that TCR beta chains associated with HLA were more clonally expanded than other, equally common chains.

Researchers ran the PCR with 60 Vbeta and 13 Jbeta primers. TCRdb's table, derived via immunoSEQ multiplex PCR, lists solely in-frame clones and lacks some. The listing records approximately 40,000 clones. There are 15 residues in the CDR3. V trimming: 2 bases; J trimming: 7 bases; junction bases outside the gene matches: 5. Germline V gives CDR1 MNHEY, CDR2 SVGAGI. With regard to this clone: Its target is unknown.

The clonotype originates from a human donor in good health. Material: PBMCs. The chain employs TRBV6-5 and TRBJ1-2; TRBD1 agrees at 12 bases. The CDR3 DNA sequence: TGTGCCAGCAGTTACGGGACAGGGGGCGCGCGTGGCTACACCTTC. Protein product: CASSYGTGGARGYTF.